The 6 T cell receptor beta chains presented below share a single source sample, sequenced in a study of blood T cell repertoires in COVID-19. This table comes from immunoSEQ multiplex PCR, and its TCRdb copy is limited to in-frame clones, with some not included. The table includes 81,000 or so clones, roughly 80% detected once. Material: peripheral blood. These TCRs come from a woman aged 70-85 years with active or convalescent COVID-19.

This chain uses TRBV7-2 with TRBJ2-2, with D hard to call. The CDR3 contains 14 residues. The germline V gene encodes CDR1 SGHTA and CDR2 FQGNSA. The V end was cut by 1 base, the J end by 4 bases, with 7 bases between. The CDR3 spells CASSLGRRTGELFF. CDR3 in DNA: TGTGCCAGCAGCTTAGGGCGGCGCACCGGGGAGCTGTTTTTT. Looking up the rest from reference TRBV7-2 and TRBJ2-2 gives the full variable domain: GAGVSQSPSNKVTEKGKDVELRCDPISGHTALYWYRQSLGQGLEFLIYFQGNSAPDKSGLPSDRFSAERTGGSVSTLTIQRTQQEDSAVYLCASSLGRRTGELFFGEGSRLTVL.

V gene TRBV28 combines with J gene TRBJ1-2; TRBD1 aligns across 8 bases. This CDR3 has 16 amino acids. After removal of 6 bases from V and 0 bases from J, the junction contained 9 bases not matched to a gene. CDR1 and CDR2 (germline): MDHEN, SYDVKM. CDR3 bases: TGTGCCAGCAGCAGGGACAGGACCACACCTAACTATGGCTACACCTTC. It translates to CASSRDRTTPNYGYTF.

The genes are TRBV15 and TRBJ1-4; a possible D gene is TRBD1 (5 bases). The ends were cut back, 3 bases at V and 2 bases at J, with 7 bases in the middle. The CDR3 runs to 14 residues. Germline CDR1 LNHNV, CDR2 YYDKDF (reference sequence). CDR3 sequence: CATSRGGTNEKLFF. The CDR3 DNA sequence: TGTGCCACCAGCAGGGGGGGGACTAATGAAAAACTGTTTTTT.

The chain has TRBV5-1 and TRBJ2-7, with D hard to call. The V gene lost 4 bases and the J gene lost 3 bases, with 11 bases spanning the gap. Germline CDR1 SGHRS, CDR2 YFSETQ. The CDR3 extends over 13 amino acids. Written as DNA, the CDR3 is TGCGCCAGCAGCCCCCGACTGAGCTACGAGCAGTACTTC. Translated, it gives CASSPRLSYEQYF.

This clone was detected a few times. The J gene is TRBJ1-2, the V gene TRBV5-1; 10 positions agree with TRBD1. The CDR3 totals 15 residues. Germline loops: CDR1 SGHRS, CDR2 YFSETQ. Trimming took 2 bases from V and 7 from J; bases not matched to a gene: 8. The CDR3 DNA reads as TGCGCCAGCAGCTTTGTCGGGACAGGGGAGGGTGGCTACACCTTC. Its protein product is CASSFVGTGEGGYTF.

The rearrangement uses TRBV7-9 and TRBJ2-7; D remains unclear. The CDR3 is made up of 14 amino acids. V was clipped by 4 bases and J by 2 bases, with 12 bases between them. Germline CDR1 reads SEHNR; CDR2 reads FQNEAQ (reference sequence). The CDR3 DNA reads TGTGCCAGCAGCTACCCGGGTTCCGCCTACGAGCAGTACTTC. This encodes CASSYPGSAYEQYF.